The 22 T cell receptor beta chains below were found in one sample sequenced in a study of blood T cells in healthy people across ages (dated by TCRdb to 2014 to 2015). Library prep was done by 5' RACE. Sequencing relied on an Illumina HiSeq 2500. A second PCR of about 7 to 12 cycles was performed with a sample-barcoded 5' primer and a J-beta primer mix. Clones were called with MiXCR by TCRdb after fastp trimmed the public reads at Q25, and only in-frame beta chains were retained. One record per CDR3 amino acid sequence lists the most common genes and DNA. In this sample the table shows about 1.8 million distinct CDR3 sequences, just under 50% of which occur a single time. The ten largest clones capture approximately 2.1% of the sample. The sample was blood. The receptors stem from a woman aged 40 to 50 in good health.

This sequence joins TRBV27 and TRBJ1-2, with a tentative D call TRBD1 (5 bases). V was trimmed by 6 bases and J by 3 bases, leaving 11 bases between them. CDR3 size: 13 residues. The germline CDR1 and CDR2 sequences are MNHEY and SMNVEV (reference sequence). CDR3 coding DNA: TGTGCCAGCAGGGGACGGGGGGACTATGGCTACACCTTC. The encoded protein is CASRGRGDYGYTF.

The V call is TRBV29-1, the J call TRBJ2-1, with TRBD2 matching over 9 bases. V was pared by 4 bases and J by 4 bases, with 8 bases of the junction left unmatched. The CDR3 totals 15 residues. In germline, CDR1 is SQVTM, CDR2 ANQGSEA. CDR3 in DNA: TGCAGCGTTGTACCCGGACTAGCGAGTTACAATGAGCAGTTCTTC. It encodes CSVVPGLASYNEQFF.

Remarks on this clonotype: Because the CDR3's place on the DNA is in doubt, the DNA is left out and the CDR3 is given as listed by TCRdb. V gene TRBV6-5 combines with J gene TRBJ2-1; TRBD1, the table's D call, lacks a check against the DNA. The CDR3 totals 16 residues, both ends included. Germline CDR1 reads MNHEY; CDR2 reads SVGAGI. The CDR3 region is CASSTSWTGLGNEQFF.

The sample holds one count of this clonotype. The V gene is TRBV6-5, the J gene TRBJ1-1, with unresolved D. Germline V CDR1 and CDR2: MNHEY, SVGAGI. This CDR3 is built from 14 residues. V dropped 5 bases and J dropped 1 base, with 11 bases sitting between them. The CDR3 DNA is TGTGCCAGCAGTGACCTTGGGCCGAACACTGAAGCTTTCTTT. The encoded protein is CASSDLGPNTEAFF.

This clonotype showed up many times. The chain is built from TRBV20-1 and TRBJ2-5, with TRBD1 as a possible D gene (6 bases). This CDR3 is 11 amino acids long. V dropped 4 bases and J dropped 10 bases, with 13 bases sitting between them. Germline V lookup: CDR1 DFQATT, CDR2 SNEGSKA (reference sequence). This chain's CDR3 is CSAKGGQDQYF. In DNA, the CDR3 is TGCAGTGCTAAAGGGGGTCAGGACCAGTACTTC.

The chain couples TRBV7-2 to TRBJ2-3; 8 bases are shared with TRBD2. The CDR3 is made up of 18 amino acids. V was pared by 6 bases and J by 0 bases, with 14 bases of the junction left unmatched. Germline-derived CDR1 and CDR2 are SGHTA and FQGNSA. The CDR3 sequence: CASRRAGARTPSTDTQYF. For the CDR3, the DNA is TGTGCCAGCAGGCGAGCGGGGGCCCGGACCCCTAGCACAGATACGCAGTATTTT. The complete variable domain, with remaining parts taken from reference TRBV7-2 and TRBJ2-3, reads GAGVSQSPSNKVTEKGKDVELRCDPISGHTALYWYRQSLGQGLEFLIYFQGNSAPDKSGLPSDRFSAERTGGSVSTLTIQRTQQEDSAVYLCASRRAGARTPSTDTQYFGPGTRLTVL.

The chain joins TRBV20-1 to TRBJ1-1; D is perhaps TRBD1 (6 bases). Per the germline V gene, CDR1 is DFQATT and CDR2 is SNEGSKA (reference sequence). This CDR3 contains 14 residues. The germline V and J ends were trimmed by 3 bases and 6 bases, with 17 bases remaining between them. CDR3 DNA: TGCAGTGCTAGGGTACAGGGCCAAATCCCTGAAGCTTTCTTT. As protein: CSARVQGQIPEAFF.

The chain joins TRBV24-1 to TRBJ2-7, with TRBD2 matching over 14 bases. The J call may be incorrect, as the DNA end agrees better with TRBJ2-5. The CDR3 consists of 17 residues. Germline CDR1 KGHDR, CDR2 SFDVKD. The CDR3 loop reads CATSDRGLAGVRETQYF. CDR3 in DNA: TGTGCCACCAGTGATAGGGGACTAGCGGGGGTAAGGGAGACCCAGTACTTC.

V is TRBV9 and J is TRBJ2-2, with 8 bases that match TRBD2. CDR1 is SGDLS and CDR2 is YYNGEE in the germline V gene. The V and J ends lost 6 bases and 4 bases, in that order; junction bases with no gene match: 8. The length of the CDR3 is 15 residues. The CDR3 coding sequence is TGTGCCAGCAAAGCGGGTAGCGGGACCACCGGGGAGCTGTTTTTT. This gives the protein CASKAGSGTTGELFF. The complete variable domain, with remaining parts taken from reference TRBV9 and TRBJ2-2, reads DSGVTQTPKHLITATGQRVTLRCSPRSGDLSVYWYQQSLDQGLQFLIQYYNGEERAKGNILERFSAQQFPDLHSELNLSSLELGDSALYFCASKAGSGTTGELFFGEGSRLTVL.

This clonotype was seen repeatedly, ten times or more. This chain uses TRBV10-1 with TRBJ2-7, with D maybe TRBD1 (6 bases). Germline loops: CDR1 WNHNN, CDR2 SYGVQD (reference sequence). V was cut by 2 bases and J by 1 base, with 6 bases left in between. This CDR3 spans 13 amino acids. The CDR3 region has the DNA TGCGCCAGCAGTGAGGGACAGTCCTACGAGCAGTACTTC. This sequence encodes CASSEGQSYEQYF.

This chain connects TRBV2 to TRBJ1-2; a possible D gene is TRBD1 (5 bases). This CDR3 has 12 amino acids. The germline V gene encodes CDR1 SNHLY and CDR2 FYNNEI. V lost 6 bases, J lost 6 bases, and 11 bases lay in between. In DNA form, the CDR3 reads TGTGCCAGCAGGGGGGAGGTGGATGGCTACACCTTC. It encodes CASRGEVDGYTF.

The gene calls are TRBV6-1 and TRBJ2-6; D uncertain. Germline CDR1 reads MNHNS; CDR2 reads SASEGT. V was cut by 6 bases and J by 0 bases, with 9 bases left in between. The CDR3 is 15 residues long. The CDR3 here is CASRATLSGANVLTF. DNA for the CDR3: TGTGCCAGCAGGGCCACCCTCTCTGGGGCCAACGTCCTGACTTTC.

V is TRBV5-5 and J is TRBJ2-7, with D perhaps assigned TRBD1 or TRBD2 (5 bases each). Trimming removed 4 bases at V and 2 bases at J, with 16 bases between. Germline V gene lookup returns CDR1 SGHKS and CDR2 YYEKEE (reference sequence). The length of the CDR3 is 15 residues. Here the CDR3 DNA reads TGTGCCAGCAGCGAGACTCCGGGACCCACCTACGAGCAGTACTTC. Translation gives CASSETPGPTYEQYF.

The chain is built from TRBV5-7 and TRBJ2-3; the D call may be TRBD1 or TRBD2 (5 bases each). TRBV5-7 is an ORF, with its function uncertain. CDR3 length: 18 residues. V lost 0 bases to trimming and J lost 2 bases, with 19 bases between them. The CDR3 region is CASSLGRRQTPFTDTQYF. CDR3 DNA sequence: TGTGCCAGCAGCTTGGGGAGGCGACAGACGCCCTTCACAGATACGCAGTATTTT.

The rearrangement joins TRBV6-2 or TRBV6-3 to TRBJ1-5; 9 nucleotides align to TRBD1. CDR1 is MNHEY and CDR2 is SVGEGT in the germline V gene. V dropped 4 bases and J dropped 7; count of bases not matched to a gene: 8. This CDR3 has 15 residues. The CDR3 DNA reads as TGTGCCAGCAGTTCCCCAGGACAGGGGTTCCAGCCCCAGCATTTT. Amino acid sequence: CASSSPGQGFQPQHF.

This clonotype was observed a handful of times. The rearrangement uses TRBV27 and TRBJ2-3; a weak D match, TRBD1 (5 bases). The V end was cut by 0 bases, the J end by 6 bases, with 10 bases between. Germline-derived CDR1 and CDR2 are MNHEY and SMNVEV (reference sequence). The CDR3 runs to 14 residues. CDR3 residues: CASSLSGEMDTQYF. CDR3 nucleotides: TGTGCCAGCAGTTTATCAGGGGAAATGGATACGCAGTATTTT.

The chain has TRBV11-1 and TRBJ2-7, with D possibly TRBD1 on 6 matching bases. The CDR3 extends over 14 amino acids. The germline gives CDR1 SGHAT, CDR2 FQDESV (reference sequence). Trimming left V 5 bases short and J 4 bases short, with 15 bases between. In DNA form, the CDR3 reads TGTGCCAGCAGCGTAAGCAGGGGACCTTACGAGCAGTACTTC. It yields the protein CASSVSRGPYEQYF.

This clonotype was detected a few times. The V and J genes are TRBV20-1 and TRBJ1-2, with D perhaps matching TRBD1 (5 bases). Germline V lookup: CDR1 DFQATT, CDR2 SNEGSKA (reference sequence). The CDR3 is 12 residues long. CDR3 nucleotide sequence: TGCAGGGGGGGGGAGCAGGGCTATGGCTACACCTTC. It encodes CRGGEQGYGYTF.

This rearrangement joins TRBV7-8 to TRBJ1-1; no firm D call. Per the germline V gene, CDR1 is SGHVS and CDR2 is FQNEAQ. The CDR3 loop spans 12 amino acids. Trimming took 2 bases from V and 8 from J, leaving 9 bases between them. This chain's CDR3 is CASSLSGQEAFF. CDR3 nucleotides: TGTGCCAGCAGCTTAAGCGGGCAGGAAGCTTTCTTT.

This clonotype has only a few counts. The chain combines TRBV27 with TRBJ2-1; 7 bases fit TRBD1. V shed 6 bases, J shed 3 bases, and the junction held 8 bases outside the gene matches. This CDR3 contains 15 residues. Per the germline V gene, CDR1 is MNHEY and CDR2 is SMNVEV (reference sequence). The CDR3 DNA follows: TGTGCCAGCAGCCTCGACAGGGACCTCTACAATGAGCAGTTCTTC. This sequence encodes CASSLDRDLYNEQFF.

Notes on this clonotype: One junction end does not reproduce the germline sequence, and a read error may be involved. V is TRBV6-5 and J is TRBJ1-2; D gene uncertain. Germline V gene lookup returns CDR1 MNHEY and CDR2 SVGAGI. The CDR3 is 12 residues long. CDR3: CASSTPGYGHTF. The CDR3 DNA follows: TGTGCCAGCAGTACGCCAGGCTATGGCCACACCTTC.

Notes on this clonotype: A junction end diverges from the germline sequence, so it may reflect a read error. This chain links TRBV12-3 or TRBV12-4 with TRBJ1-4; 7 bases match TRBD1. The CDR3 has 16 amino acids. CDR3 nucleotide sequence: TGTGCCAGCAGTGCCGGGACAGCGGGGTATAATGAGAAACTGTTTTTT. Translation gives CASSAGTAGYNEKLFF.